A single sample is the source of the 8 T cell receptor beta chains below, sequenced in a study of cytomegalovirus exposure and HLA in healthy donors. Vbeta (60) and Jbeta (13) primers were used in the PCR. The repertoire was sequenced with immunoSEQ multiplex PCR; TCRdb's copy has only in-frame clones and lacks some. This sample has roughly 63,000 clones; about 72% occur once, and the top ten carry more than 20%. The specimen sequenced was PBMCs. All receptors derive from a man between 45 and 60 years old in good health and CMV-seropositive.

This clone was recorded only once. CDR3 nucleotides: TGTGCCAGCAGTTTCGAGGGTATGCAGCCCCAGCATTTT. Amino acid sequence: CASSFEGMQPQHF. The chain is built from TRBV28 and TRBJ1-5; D is undetermined. Per germline, CDR1 MDHEN and CDR2 SYDVKM. This CDR3 has 13 amino acids. The V and J ends lost 3 bases and 7 bases respectively, with 10 bases between them.

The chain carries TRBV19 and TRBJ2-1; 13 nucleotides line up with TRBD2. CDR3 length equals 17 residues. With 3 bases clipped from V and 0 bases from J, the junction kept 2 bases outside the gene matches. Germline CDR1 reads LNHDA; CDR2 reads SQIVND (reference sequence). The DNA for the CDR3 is TGTGCCAGTAGTATGGGACTAGCGGGGATCTCCTACAATGAGCAGTTCTTC. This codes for CASSMGLAGISYNEQFF.

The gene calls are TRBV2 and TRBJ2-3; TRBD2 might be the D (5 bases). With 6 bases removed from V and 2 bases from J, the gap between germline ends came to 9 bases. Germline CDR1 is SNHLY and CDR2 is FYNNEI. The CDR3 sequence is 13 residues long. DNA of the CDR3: TGTGCCAGCAGGGGAGCGGCCACAGATACGCAGTATTTT. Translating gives CASRGAATDTQYF.

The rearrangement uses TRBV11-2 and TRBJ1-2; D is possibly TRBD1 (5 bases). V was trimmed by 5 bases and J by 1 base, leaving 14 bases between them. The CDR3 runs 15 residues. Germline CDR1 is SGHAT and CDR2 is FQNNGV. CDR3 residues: CASSPGGAYNYGYTF. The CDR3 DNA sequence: TGTGCCAGCAGCCCTGGCGGGGCATATAACTATGGCTACACCTTC.

CDR3 DNA sequence: TGCGCCAGCAGCTTGGGTACTAGCGATGAGCAGTTCTTC. Translation gives CASSLGTSDEQFF. The rearrangement joins TRBV5-1 to TRBJ2-1, with 7 bases aligning to TRBD2. CDR3 size: 13 residues. Germline trimming cut 0 bases from V and 8 bases from J; bases unmatched to any gene: 2. Per germline, CDR1 SGHRS and CDR2 YFSETQ.

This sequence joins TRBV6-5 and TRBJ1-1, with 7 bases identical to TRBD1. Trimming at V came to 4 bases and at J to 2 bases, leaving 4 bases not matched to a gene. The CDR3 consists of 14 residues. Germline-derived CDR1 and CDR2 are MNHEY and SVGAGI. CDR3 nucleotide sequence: TGTGCCAGCAGTTCCTGGACAGGAAACACTGAAGCTTTCTTT. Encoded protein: CASSSWTGNTEAFF.

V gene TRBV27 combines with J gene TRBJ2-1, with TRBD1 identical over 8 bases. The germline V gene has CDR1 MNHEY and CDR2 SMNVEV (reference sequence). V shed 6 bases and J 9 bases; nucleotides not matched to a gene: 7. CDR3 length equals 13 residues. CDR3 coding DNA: TGTGCCAGCAGCCCTCAGGGGGCGGGTGAGCAGTTCTTC. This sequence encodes CASSPQGAGEQFF.

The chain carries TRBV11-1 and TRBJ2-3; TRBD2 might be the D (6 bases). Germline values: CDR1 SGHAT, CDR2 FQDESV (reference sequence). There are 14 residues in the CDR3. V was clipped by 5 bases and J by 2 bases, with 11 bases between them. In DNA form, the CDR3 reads TGTGCCAGCAGCCGACGACTAGTCACAGATACGCAGTATTTT. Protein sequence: CASSRRLVTDTQYF. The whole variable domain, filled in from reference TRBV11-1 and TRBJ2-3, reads EAEVAQSPRYKITEKSQAVAFWCDPISGHATLYWYRQILGQGPELLVQFQDESVVDDSQLPKDRFSAERLKGVDSTLKIQPAELGDSAMYLCASSRRLVTDTQYFGPGTRLTVL.